A single sample gave rise to the 24 T cell receptor beta chains below, sequenced in a study of radiotherapy plus CTLA-4 blockade in lung cancer. Profiled with immunoSEQ multiplex PCR; TCRdb holds only in-frame clones, not every one. The sample lists about 48,000 clones, approximately 78% occurring once. Sequences were derived from peripheral blood, sampled from a patient treated with radiotherapy plus ipilimumab. These receptors were taken from a human donor with non-small cell lung cancer who had stable disease on radiotherapy plus ipilimumab.

This sequence joins TRBV5-5 and TRBJ1-2; perhaps TRBD1 as D (6 bases). This CDR3 region has 14 residues. V was cut by 4 bases and J by 5 bases, with 15 bases left in between. The germline V gene encodes CDR1 SGHKS and CDR2 YYEKEE (reference sequence). Here the CDR3 DNA reads TGTGCCAGCAGCGTCCGGGACATTGGGTATGGCTACACCTTC. It codes for CASSVRDIGYGYTF.

The chain links TRBV11-2 to TRBJ2-3; 10 bases match TRBD2. The V and J ends lost 2 bases and 8 bases, in that order; junction bases with no gene match: 4. The length of the CDR3 is 14 residues. Germline V gives CDR1 SGHAT, CDR2 FQNNGV. The CDR3 DNA reads TGTGCCAGCAGCTTATCCAGCGGGAGGGGTACGCAGTATTTT. Its translation: CASSLSSGRGTQYF.

The chain joins TRBV7-3 to TRBJ2-2, with 8 positions matching TRBD1. V gave up 5 bases and J gave up 6 bases; unmatched junction bases: 5. The CDR3 runs 14 residues. CDR1 and CDR2 from the germline V gene are SGHTA and FQGTGA. The CDR3 sequence is CASSGMTGAGELFF. The CDR3 coding sequence is TGTGCCAGCAGCGGGATGACAGGGGCCGGGGAGCTGTTTTTT.

The chain carries TRBV30 and TRBJ2-2; a weak D match, TRBD1 (6 bases). This CDR3 region has 12 residues. Germline V gene sequence: CDR1 GTSNPN, CDR2 SVGIG (reference sequence). Trimming stripped 7 bases from V and 4 bases from J, with 10 bases between. The CDR3 region is CAYTGITGELFF. The DNA of the CDR3 is TGTGCCTATACAGGGATCACCGGGGAGCTGTTTTTT.

The J gene is TRBJ2-2, the V gene TRBV7-3, with D possibly being TRBD2 (6 bases). The CDR3 loop spans 15 amino acids. V dropped 2 bases and J dropped 2 bases, with 9 bases sitting between them. CDR1 SGHTA and CDR2 FQGTGA come from the germline V gene. The CDR3 here is CASSLSRDNTGELFF. CDR3 nucleotides: TGTGCCAGCAGCTTATCGCGGGACAACACCGGGGAGCTGTTTTTT.

This sequence joins TRBV18 and TRBJ2-1; 14 bases align to TRBD2. Germline-derived CDR1 and CDR2 are KGHSH and LQKENI. V gave up 1 base and J gave up 2 bases; unmatched junction bases: 4. This CDR3 comprises 18 residues. CDR3 loop: CASSPLGTSGSTYNEQFF. The CDR3 bases are TGTGCCAGCTCACCACTCGGGACTAGCGGGAGCACCTACAATGAGCAGTTCTTC.

This clone was seen more than once but under ten times. This chain's CDR3 is CASSLRPLGNTGELFF. The CDR3, as DNA: TGTGCCAGCAGCTTACGTCCGCTAGGGAACACCGGGGAGCTGTTTTTT. The chain carries TRBV7-6 and TRBJ2-2, with no clear D. The CDR3 runs to 16 residues. The V end lost 2 bases, the J end lost 1 base, and 11 bases lay between the germline ends. The germline V gene has CDR1 SGHVS and CDR2 FNYEAQ.

The chain joins TRBV10-3 to TRBJ2-2, with 10 bases that match TRBD2. The V gene's germline CDR1 is ENHRY and CDR2 SYGVKD. With 6 bases clipped from V and 4 bases from J, the junction kept 8 bases outside the gene matches. The length of the CDR3 is 16 residues. This CDR3 is CAISLVAGGVTGELFF. In DNA form, the CDR3 reads TGTGCCATCAGCCTTGTAGCGGGAGGAGTCACCGGGGAGCTGTTTTTT.

The V gene is TRBV7-7, the J gene TRBJ2-5; D is perhaps TRBD1 (6 bases). This CDR3 is 13 amino acids long. Germline lookup yields CDR1 SSHAT and CDR2 FNYEAQ (reference sequence). Trimming stripped 1 base from V and 4 bases from J, with 7 bases between. This CDR3 reads CASSLGGRETQYF. For the CDR3, the DNA is TGTGCCAGCAGCTTAGGGGGGCGAGAGACCCAGTACTTC.

The chain joins TRBV11-2 to TRBJ2-7; 7 bases line up with TRBD1. The CDR3 spans 13 residues. The V and J ends lost 4 bases and 2 bases, in that order; junction bases with no gene match: 2. Germline V lookup: CDR1 SGHAT, CDR2 FQNNGV. CDR3 in DNA: TGTGCCAGCAGCTGGGACAGAGCCTACGAGCAGTACTTC. The encoded protein is CASSWDRAYEQYF.

The chain couples TRBV7-2 to TRBJ2-7; TRBD2 might be the D (7 bases). The CDR3 is 15 amino acids. Germline CDR1 SGHTA, CDR2 FQGNSA. Trimming cost V 6 bases and J 5 bases, with 20 bases left between them. CDR3 region: CASSLPGGAFHEQYF. The CDR3 DNA is TGTGCCAGCAGTCTGCCGGGGGGCGCCTTCCACGAGCAGTACTTC.

V usage is TRBV7-3 and J usage is TRBJ2-5; 8 bases are shared with TRBD1. V was pared by 5 bases and J by 5 bases, with 10 bases of the junction left unmatched. CDR1 is SGHTA, CDR2 FQGTGA, per germline. The CDR3 contains 15 residues. The CDR3: CASSPWSGGWETQYF. CDR3 DNA: TGTGCCAGCAGCCCGTGGTCAGGGGGCTGGGAGACCCAGTACTTC.

The gene calls are TRBV7-6 and TRBJ2-1; TRBD2 agrees at 7 bases. The CDR3 runs 16 residues. Losses at the gene ends were 5 bases for V and 7 bases for J; bases not matched to a gene: 14. CDR1 is SGHVS and CDR2 is FNYEAQ in the germline V gene. As DNA, the CDR3 is TGTGCCAGCAGCCTTACTACGGCGGGAGTGCAGAATGAGCAGTTCTTC. This translates into CASSLTTAGVQNEQFF.

This chain uses TRBV11-2 with TRBJ2-7; 8 bases are a match to TRBD1. V lost 1 base, J lost 3 bases, and 2 bases stayed unmatched. The CDR3 consists of 14 residues. Germline assignment: CDR1 SGHAT and CDR2 FQNNGV. CDR3 nucleotide sequence: TGTGCCAGCAGCTTAGGGACAGGGAGCTACGAGCAGTACTTC. Amino acids: CASSLGTGSYEQYF.

In its sample, this clone was seen a few times. V usage is TRBV6-6 and J usage is TRBJ1-1; D is unresolved. Trimming pared 0 bases from V and 8 bases from J, leaving 16 bases between. From germline, CDR1 is MNHNY and CDR2 SVGAGI (reference sequence). CDR3 length equals 15 residues. The CDR3 DNA sequence: TGTGCCAGCAGTTACTCGACGTCTGGAGGCCGGGAAGCTTTCTTT. This codes for CASSYSTSGGREAFF.

CDR3 DNA sequence: TGTGCCACCAGCAGAGAGGGGGGAGCCCACACCGGGGAGCTGTTTTTT. Encoded protein: CATSREGGAHTGELFF. The chain has TRBV15 and TRBJ2-2, with a possible D match to TRBD2 (6 bases). The CDR3 is made up of 16 amino acids. V was cut by 0 bases and J by 3 bases, with 11 bases left in between. In germline, CDR1 is LNHNV, CDR2 YYDKDF (reference sequence).

V and J are TRBV7-2 and TRBJ1-2, with TRBD1 identical over 8 bases. There are 14 residues in the CDR3. CDR1 and CDR2 (germline): SGHTA, FQGNSA. The junction had 8 bases not matched to a gene; V was cut back by 7 bases and J by 4 bases. The CDR3 sequence is CASTPGQAFYGYTF. The CDR3 nucleotides read TGTGCCAGCACCCCGGGACAGGCGTTCTATGGCTACACCTTC.

The V gene is TRBV19, the J gene TRBJ2-7; 8 nucleotides line up with TRBD1. The CDR3 contains 15 residues. V shed 5 bases and J 1 base; nucleotides not matched to a gene: 7. From germline, CDR1 is LNHDA and CDR2 SQIVND (reference sequence). In nucleotides, the CDR3 is TGTGCCAGTAGTCCCACCCGGACAGGGTCCTACGAGCAGTACTTC. Protein: CASSPTRTGSYEQYF.

The genes are TRBV13 and TRBJ2-7, with a possible D match to TRBD1 (5 bases). Trimming removed 0 bases at V and 2 bases at J, with 8 bases between. In germline, CDR1 is PRHDT, CDR2 FYEKMQ (reference sequence). This CDR3 contains 14 residues. The CDR3 sequence: CASSLGQGTYEQYF. DNA of the CDR3: TGTGCCAGCAGCTTAGGCCAGGGAACCTACGAGCAGTACTTC.

The V call is TRBV6-5, the J call TRBJ1-4; D perhaps matches TRBD1 (6 bases). V was trimmed by 2 bases and J by 5 bases, leaving 6 bases between them. The CDR3 contains 13 residues. Germline CDR1 and CDR2: MNHEY and SVGAGI. In DNA, the CDR3 is TGTGCCAGCAGTTACGGGACAAATGAAAAACTGTTTTTT. Translation: CASSYGTNEKLFF.

This chain joins TRBV19 and TRBJ2-1; 9 bases line up with TRBD2. This CDR3 has 16 amino acids. The V segment lost 9 bases and the J segment 3 bases; nucleotides outside the gene matches: 12. CDR1 and CDR2 from the germline V gene are LNHDA and SQIVND (reference sequence). CDR3 region: CASSAGGALFYNEQFF. The CDR3 nucleotides read TGTGCCAGCTCAGCGGGAGGTGCCCTATTCTACAATGAGCAGTTCTTC.

V gene TRBV19 combines with J gene TRBJ1-1; 8 bases line up with TRBD1. J gave up 4 bases and V 5 bases, and 3 bases lay outside the gene matches. Germline lookup yields CDR1 LNHDA and CDR2 SQIVND (reference sequence). The CDR3 consists of 13 residues. This chain's CDR3 is CASSRQGTTEAFF. The CDR3 coding sequence is TGTGCCAGTAGTCGACAGGGGACCACTGAAGCTTTCTTT.

The rearrangement uses TRBV30 and TRBJ2-1, with D maybe TRBD2 (5 bases). Germline assignment: CDR1 GTSNPN and CDR2 SVGIG (reference sequence). Trimming cost V 5 bases and J 0 bases, with 5 bases left between them. CDR3 length: 12 residues. In nucleotides, the CDR3 is TGTGCCTGGGGGAGCTCCTACAATGAGCAGTTCTTC. Translated: CAWGSSYNEQFF.

V gene TRBV4-3 combines with J gene TRBJ2-7; 7 nucleotides agree with TRBD2. Germline V gene data show CDR1 as LGHNA and CDR2 as YSLEER. This CDR3 region has 15 residues. V lost 0 bases, J lost 3 bases, and 5 bases stayed unmatched. CDR3 loop: CASSQDEASGYEQYF. Written as DNA, the CDR3 is TGCGCCAGCAGCCAAGATGAGGCTAGCGGCTACGAGCAGTACTTC.